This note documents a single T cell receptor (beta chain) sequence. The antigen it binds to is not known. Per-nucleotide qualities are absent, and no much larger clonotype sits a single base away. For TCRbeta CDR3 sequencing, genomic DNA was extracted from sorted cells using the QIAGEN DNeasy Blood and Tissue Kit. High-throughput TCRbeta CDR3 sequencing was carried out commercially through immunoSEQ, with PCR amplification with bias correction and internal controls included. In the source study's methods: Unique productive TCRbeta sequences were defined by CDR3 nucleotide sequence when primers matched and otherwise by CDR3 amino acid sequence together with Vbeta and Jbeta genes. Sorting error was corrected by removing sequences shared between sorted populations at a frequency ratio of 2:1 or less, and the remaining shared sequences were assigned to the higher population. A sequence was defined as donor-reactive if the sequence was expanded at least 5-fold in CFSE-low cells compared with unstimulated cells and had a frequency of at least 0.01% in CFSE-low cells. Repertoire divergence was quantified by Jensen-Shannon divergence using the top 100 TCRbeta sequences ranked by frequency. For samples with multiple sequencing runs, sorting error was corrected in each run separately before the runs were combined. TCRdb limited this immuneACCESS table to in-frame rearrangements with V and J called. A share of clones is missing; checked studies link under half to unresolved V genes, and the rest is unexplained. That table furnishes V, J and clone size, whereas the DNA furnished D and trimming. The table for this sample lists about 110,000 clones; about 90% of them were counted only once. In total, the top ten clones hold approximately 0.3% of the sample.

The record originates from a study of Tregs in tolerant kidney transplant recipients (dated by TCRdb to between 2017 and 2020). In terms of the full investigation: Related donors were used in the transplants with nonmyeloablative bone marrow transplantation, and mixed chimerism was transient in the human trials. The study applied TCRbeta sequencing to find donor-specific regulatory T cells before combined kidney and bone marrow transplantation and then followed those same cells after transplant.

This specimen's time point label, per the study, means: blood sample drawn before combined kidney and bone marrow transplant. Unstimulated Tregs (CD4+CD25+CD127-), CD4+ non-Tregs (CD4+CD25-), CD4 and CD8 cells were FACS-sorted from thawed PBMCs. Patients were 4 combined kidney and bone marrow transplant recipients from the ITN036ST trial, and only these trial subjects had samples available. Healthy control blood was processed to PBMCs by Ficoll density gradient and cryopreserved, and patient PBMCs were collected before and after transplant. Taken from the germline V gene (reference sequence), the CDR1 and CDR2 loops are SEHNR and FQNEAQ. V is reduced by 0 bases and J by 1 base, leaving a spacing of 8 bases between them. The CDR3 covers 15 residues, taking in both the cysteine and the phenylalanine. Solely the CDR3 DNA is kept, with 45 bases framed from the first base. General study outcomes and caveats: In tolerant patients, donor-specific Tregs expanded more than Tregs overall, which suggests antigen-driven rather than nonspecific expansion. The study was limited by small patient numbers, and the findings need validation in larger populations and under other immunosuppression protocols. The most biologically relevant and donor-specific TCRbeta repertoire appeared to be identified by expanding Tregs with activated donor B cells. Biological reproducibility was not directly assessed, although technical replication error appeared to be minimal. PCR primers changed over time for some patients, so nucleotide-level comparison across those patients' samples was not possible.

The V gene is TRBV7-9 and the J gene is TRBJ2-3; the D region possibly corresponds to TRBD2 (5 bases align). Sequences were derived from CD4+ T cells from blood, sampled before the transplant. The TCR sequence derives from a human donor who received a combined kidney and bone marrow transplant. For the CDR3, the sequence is CASSLAGEGTDTQYF. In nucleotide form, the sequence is TGTGCCAGCAGCTTAGCGGGAGAGGGCACAGATACGCAGTATTTT.